This T cell receptor beta chain was sequenced in a study of shared clonotypes between healthy human individuals. Study overall: The donor group consisted of a couple of women and three men, aged 18 to 49.

Concerning this clone itself: The target antigen is unknown.

TCRdb's copy holds only in-frame clones and misses some; the assay was immunoSEQ multiplex PCR. The sample has about 1 million clones; roughly 80% are singletons. General study points: A handful of donors showed sharing of approximately 5% of naive CD4 clonotypes. Researchers found naive subsets generally carried larger estimated richness than memory subsets.

Germline lookup yields CDR1 MDHEN and CDR2 SYDVKM. The CDR3 is 18 residues long. V lost 4 bases to trimming and J lost 1 base; unmatched junction nucleotides: 9. The genes are TRBV28 and TRBJ2-4, with 11 bases fitting TRBD2. The receptor's source is a man aged 18 to 29 in good health. Specimen: memory CD4+ T cells sorted from blood. As to subset: CD45RA-negative fraction. The CDR3 loop is CASSSGASGGKAKNIQYF. CDR3 DNA sequence: TGTGCCAGCAGTTCAGGGGCTAGCGGGGGGAAGGCCAAAAACATTCAGTACTTC.